This T cell receptor (beta chain) is from a study of radiotherapy plus CTLA-4 blockade in lung cancer. On the study more broadly: Objective responses were documented in around 19% of patients, with disease control in 25% to 35%.

The germline V gene encodes CDR1 SGHDT and CDR2 YYEEEE. The V gene end was trimmed by 0 bases and the J gene end by 6 bases; junction bases not matched to a gene: 7. The CDR3 consists of 15 residues. CTLA-4 blockade with ipilimumab, together with focal radiation, was given to patients with chemo-refractory metastatic non-small-cell lung cancer. Libraries were prepared by immunoSEQ multiplex PCR; TCRdb keeps only in-frame clonotypes and omits some of them. The table records over 85,000 clones, around 88% of them present only once. With respect to this clone: What it binds is unknown.

Findings and caveats of the study: According to reports, early shifts in blood T cell clones, alongside interferon-beta, forecast response most accurately. After radiotherapy and ipilimumab, tumor-derived clones expanded in peripheral blood.

Specimen: peripheral blood, collected from a patient treated with radiotherapy plus ipilimumab. The chain joins TRBV5-6 to TRBJ1-1, with 8 bases aligning to TRBD1. The sequence came from a human donor with non-small cell lung cancer that progressed on radiotherapy plus ipilimumab. The CDR3 protein is CASSLVGQGAPEAFF. The CDR3 DNA reads TGTGCCAGCAGCTTGGTCGGGCAGGGGGCGCCTGAAGCTTTCTTT.